This T cell receptor beta chain was recorded in a study of T-cell memory formation after mild COVID-19. General study points: There were some responding clones in pre-infection memory, which suggested that cross-reactive memory had joined.

TCRdb re-called the 5' RACE reads with MiXCR, one entry per CDR3 protein. This table holds approximately 400,000 distinct CDR3 sequences, around 17% found once. Note on this clonotype: Antigen: not known.

CDR1 and CDR2 from the germline V gene are SGHTA and FQGTGA. The CDR3 length is 13 residues. The V gene lost 5 bases and the J gene lost 7 bases, with 9 bases spanning the gap. The chain joins TRBV7-3 to TRBJ1-6; D gene ambiguous. The sample was PBMCs or a T cell subset sorted from them (not recorded which). This TCR was recovered from a man between 18 and 29 years old who had mild COVID-19 (a few samples of this study predate the infection). Cell type and time point are not known. CDR3 protein: CASSPRVNSPLHF. The CDR3 nucleotides are TGTGCCAGCAGCCCGCGGGTGAATTCACCCCTCCACTTT.